This TCR beta chain was profiled in a study of cytomegalovirus exposure and HLA in healthy donors. The table lists this clone with a count of one. The germline gives CDR1 GTSNPN, CDR2 SVGIG (reference sequence). The length of the CDR3 is 12 residues. Trimming removed 3 bases from V and 5 bases from J; junction bases left unmatched: 2. The PCR had 60 Vbeta and 13 Jbeta primers. Sequenced by immunoSEQ multiplex PCR; TCRdb stores in-frame clones only, minus some. Of 95,000 to 150,000 clones detected, 75% to 90% appear once; the ten largest clones hold more than 0.2%. The chain carries TRBV30 and TRBJ2-5; 8 bases agree with TRBD1. The receptor's source is a man aged 45-65 years in good health and CMV-seronegative. Sequenced material: PBMCs. CDR3 protein: CAWSHRGETQYF. Written as DNA, the CDR3 is TGTGCCTGGAGCCACAGGGGGGAGACCCAGTACTTC. Full variable domain (missing parts from reference TRBV30 and TRBJ2-5): SQTIHQWPATLVQPVGSPLSLECTVEGTSNPNLYWYRQAAGRGLQLLFYSVGIGQISSEVPQNLSASRPQDRQFILSSKKLLLSDSGFYLCAWSHRGETQYFGPGTRLLVL.